This T cell receptor (beta chain) was sequenced during a study of blood T cells in healthy people across ages. This clonotype was detected only a few times. Germline CDR1 SEHNR, CDR2 FQNEAQ (reference sequence). The CDR3 length is 15 residues. The V end lost 3 bases, the J end lost 0 bases, and 11 bases lay between the germline ends. For the second PCR, which ran for 7 to 11 cycles, a sample-barcoded 5' primer and a J-beta primer mix were used. Carrying 12 random nucleotides, a template-switch adaptor labeled each individual cDNA molecule. TCRdb reanalysed the 5' RACE reads using MiXCR and keeps one entry per CDR3 protein. The sample contains hundreds of thousands of distinct CDR3 sequences, under 25% of which appear only once.

The sequencing input was blood. The chain is built from TRBV7-9 and TRBJ2-5; no reliable D call. The receptor comes from an older man in good health. DNA for the CDR3: TGTGCCAGCAGCTTCGGTAGAGCCTACCAAGAGACCCAGTACTTC. Its protein is CASSFGRAYQETQYF.